This entry is about one T cell receptor (beta chain). Its antigen is still unknown. This sample is drawn from a study of blood T cells in healthy people across ages. The study, taken as a whole, reports: Naive CD4+ cells and diversity were both higher in long-lived donors than in aged donors.

The length of the CDR3 is 13 residues. J gave up 5 bases and V 6 bases, and 1 base lay outside the gene matches. Germline CDR1 reads SGHAT; CDR2 reads FQDESV (reference sequence). Together with a sample-barcoded 5' primer, a J-beta primer mix was included in a second PCR lasting about 7 to 11 cycles. MiXCR was run by TCRdb on the 5' RACE reads, yielding one entry per CDR3 protein. The sample has hundreds of thousands of distinct CDR3 sequences, roughly 60% seen once; the top ten hold approximately 21%. The TCR was taken from a man aged 25 to 40 in good health. The chain joins TRBV11-1 to TRBJ2-1, with 10 nucleotides matching TRBD1. The specimen sequenced was blood. The CDR3: CASRGTGDNEQFF. The DNA of the CDR3 is TGTGCCAGCAGGGGGACAGGGGACAATGAGCAGTTCTTC. Drawing the rest from reference TRBV11-1 and TRBJ2-1, the complete variable domain is EAEVAQSPRYKITEKSQAVAFWCDPISGHATLYWYRQILGQGPELLVQFQDESVVDDSQLPKDRFSAERLKGVDSTLKIQPAELGDSAMYLCASRGTGDNEQFFGPGTRLTVL.